These 25 T cell receptor beta chains came from one sample sequenced in a study of shared clonotypes between healthy human individuals (TCRdb year 2020). Library prep was done by the immunoSEQ multiplex PCR assay. This immuneACCESS table, as held by TCRdb, lists in-frame sequences with V and J called but not all clones. Of the missing ones, under half trace to an unresolved V gene in checked studies; the others have no known cause. This sample comprises about 2,500,000 clones, just over 90% of them detected only once. The ten largest make up under 0.15% of the sample. The sequencing sample was made of naive CD4+ T cells sorted from blood. The cell subset or site tag for this specimen amounts to: CD45RA+ positively selected. All receptors come from a man aged 18-30 years in good health.

The CDR3: CASSKGLAGAYEQYF. CDR3 bases: TGTGCCAGCAGTAAAGGACTAGCGGGAGCATACGAGCAGTACTTC. The chain uses TRBV7-2 and TRBJ2-7; 13 bases align to TRBD2. Unmatched junction bases numbered 6, after V lost 6 bases and J lost 4 bases. Germline lookup yields CDR1 SGHTA and CDR2 FQGNSA. There are 15 residues in the CDR3.

The CDR3 reads CAISESDPSPQHF. CDR3 nucleotides: TGTGCCATCAGTGAGTCGGACCCGTCGCCCCAGCATTTT. The chain joins TRBV10-3 to TRBJ1-5; D gene ambiguous. This CDR3 is 13 amino acids long. The germline V gene has CDR1 ENHRY and CDR2 SYGVKD. With 0 bases removed from V and 9 bases from J, the gap between germline ends came to 9 bases.

Regarding this clone: Germline is not matched at one junction end, which may reflect a read error. CDR3 sequence (DNA): TGTGCCAGTAGTATAGGTTGGGCAGGTAATCCAAGAGAGGCCCAGTACTTC. This codes for CASSIGWAGNPREAQYF. V is TRBV19 and J is TRBJ2-5; no definite D call. This CDR3 is 17 amino acids long. In germline, CDR1 is LNHDA, CDR2 SQIVND (reference sequence). Together with reference TRBV19 and TRBJ2-5, the CDR3 gives the full variable domain: DGGITQSPKYLFRKEGQNVTLSCEQNLNHDAMYWYRQDPGQGLRLIYYSQIVNDFQKGDIAEGYSVSREKKESFPLTVTSAQKNPTAFYLCASSIGWAGNPREAQYFGPGTRLLVL.

This clone was detected only once. CDR3 residues: CASSIKREETQYF. DNA of the CDR3: TGTGCCAGTAGTATAAAGAGGGAAGAGACCCAGTACTTC. The chain is built from TRBV19 and TRBJ2-5; TRBD2 is a possible D gene (5 bases). Between the trimmed V and J ends, which lost 2 bases and 3 bases, there was a span of 7 bases. The CDR3 has 13 residues. Germline V gene data show CDR1 as LNHDA and CDR2 as SQIVND (reference sequence).

This chain uses TRBV4-3 with TRBJ2-4; D not resolved. V was shortened by 0 bases and J by 0 bases, with 18 bases between the two germline ends. This CDR3 contains 19 residues. Germline V CDR1 and CDR2: LGHNA, YSLEER. CDR3: CASSQEGGGSKEAKNIQYF. DNA of the CDR3: TGCGCCAGCAGCCAAGAAGGCGGCGGATCAAAGGAAGCCAAAAACATTCAGTACTTC.

This clone was counted once. The chain links TRBV10-3 to TRBJ2-7; D is unclear. The CDR3 extends over 12 amino acids. Germline lookup yields CDR1 ENHRY and CDR2 SYGVKD. V lost 8 bases and J 2 bases, leaving 10 bases between the germline ends. CDR3 in amino acids: CAIGVMTYEQYF. The CDR3, as DNA: TGTGCCATCGGGGTAATGACCTACGAGCAGTACTTC.

The chain carries TRBV5-1 and TRBJ2-1, with TRBD2 matching 15 bases. Per germline, CDR1 SGHRS and CDR2 YFSETQ. This CDR3 has 15 residues. The junction had 4 bases not matched to a gene; V was cut back by 5 bases and J by 7 bases. The CDR3 DNA sequence: TGCGCCAGCAGACTCGGACTAGCGGGGGGGAATGAGCAGTTCTTC. Protein: CASRLGLAGGNEQFF.

The rearrangement uses TRBV18 and TRBJ2-3, with D tentatively TRBD2 (6 bases). This CDR3 is built from 15 residues. Germline V gene data show CDR1 as KGHSH and CDR2 as LQKENI. V gave up 6 bases and J gave up 0 bases, with 13 bases separating them. CDR3 sequence: CASSLGLTSTDTQYF. The CDR3 nucleotides are TGTGCCAGCTCCTTGGGACTCACTAGCACAGATACGCAGTATTTT.

This clone appeared a few times. The J gene is TRBJ1-3, the V gene TRBV30, with D hard to call. This CDR3 contains 13 residues. Germline V lookup: CDR1 GTSNPN, CDR2 SVGIG (reference sequence). Trimming cost V 3 bases and J 0 bases, with 6 bases left between them. The CDR3 region has the DNA TGTGCCTGGAGAACCTACTCTGGAAACACCATATATTTT. Translated, it gives CAWRTYSGNTIYF. Filled out from reference TRBV30 and TRBJ1-3, the complete variable domain reads SQTIHQWPATLVQPVGSPLSLECTVEGTSNPNLYWYRQAAGRGLQLLFYSVGIGQISSEVPQNLSASRPQDRQFILSSKKLLLSDSGFYLCAWRTYSGNTIYFGEGSWLTVV.

The chain employs TRBV30 and TRBJ2-4; D not resolved. This CDR3 is 11 amino acids long. Germline CDR1 GTSNPN, CDR2 SVGIG (reference sequence). V lost 3 bases and J 8 bases, leaving 8 bases between the germline ends. Here the CDR3 reads CAWSAEDIQYF. The DNA of the CDR3 is TGTGCCTGGAGCGCAGAAGACATTCAGTACTTC.

The genes are TRBV30 and TRBJ2-3; no firm D call. Trimming left V 4 bases short and J 6 bases short, with 8 bases between. Germline V CDR1 and CDR2: GTSNPN, SVGIG (reference sequence). This CDR3 region has 11 residues. As DNA, the CDR3 is TGTGCCTGGAAATTGGGGGATACGCAGTATTTT. Its protein product is CAWKLGDTQYF.

J is TRBJ1-1 and V is TRBV5-1; D is perhaps TRBD1 (5 bases). The V end was cut by 0 bases, the J end by 3 bases, with 18 bases between. Germline CDR1 SGHRS, CDR2 YFSETQ. The length of the CDR3 is 17 residues. This CDR3 is CASSLAGFGARDTEAFF. The CDR3 DNA sequence: TGCGCCAGCAGCTTGGCCGGGTTCGGGGCTCGGGACACTGAAGCTTTCTTT.

V is TRBV28 and J is TRBJ2-2; 7 nucleotides match TRBD1. V lost 4 bases and J lost 5; bases outside the gene matches: 1. The CDR3 covers 13 residues. Germline V gives CDR1 MDHEN, CDR2 SYDVKM. Written as DNA, the CDR3 is TGTGCCAGCAGTTCAGGGGGAACCGGGGAGCTGTTTTTT. Translating gives CASSSGGTGELFF.

This chain links TRBV30 with TRBJ1-4; D perhaps matches TRBD1 (6 bases). The V end was cut by 2 bases, the J end by 6 bases, with 10 bases between. Germline values: CDR1 GTSNPN, CDR2 SVGIG (reference sequence). This CDR3 has 13 amino acids. This CDR3 reads CAWSPGVYEKLFF. CDR3 in DNA: TGTGCCTGGAGTCCAGGGGTGTATGAAAAACTGTTTTTT.

This chain's CDR3 is CASSLGQGLDTQYF. CDR3 DNA sequence: TGTGCCAGCAGCCTGGGACAGGGACTAGATACGCAGTATTTT. The V call is TRBV5-6, the J call TRBJ2-3, with 9 nucleotides matching TRBD1. Germline V CDR1 and CDR2: SGHDT, YYEEEE. J was trimmed by 5 bases and V by 4 bases; bases with no gene match: 5. The CDR3 consists of 14 residues.

The chain uses TRBV19 and TRBJ2-2; no reliable D call. Per germline, CDR1 LNHDA and CDR2 SQIVND (reference sequence). Deletions cut 3 bases from V and 1 base from J, with 12 bases between. CDR3 length: 16 residues. This CDR3 reads CASSIRVTLNTGELFF. The CDR3 region has the DNA TGTGCCAGTAGTATCCGGGTTACTCTGAACACCGGGGAGCTGTTTTTT. The full variable domain, rest sourced from reference TRBV19 and TRBJ2-2, is DGGITQSPKYLFRKEGQNVTLSCEQNLNHDAMYWYRQDPGQGLRLIYYSQIVNDFQKGDIAEGYSVSREKKESFPLTVTSAQKNPTAFYLCASSIRVTLNTGELFFGEGSRLTVL.

The genes are TRBV7-9 and TRBJ1-4, with D unresolved. Germline lookup yields CDR1 SEHNR and CDR2 FQNEAQ (reference sequence). This CDR3 spans 12 amino acids. V lost 3 bases, J lost 5 bases, and 4 bases lay in between. Written as DNA, the CDR3 is TGTGCCAGCAGCTTCTCGAATGAAAAACTGTTTTTT. Its protein is CASSFSNEKLFF.

V usage is TRBV14 and J usage is TRBJ2-2; unclear D gene. The CDR3 is 16 residues long. Germline lookup yields CDR1 SGHDN and CDR2 FVKESK. Trimming removed 0 bases from V and 2 bases from J, with 10 bases in between. The CDR3 nucleotides read TGTGCCAGCAGCCAAGAAACTACGCTAAACACCGGGGAGCTGTTTTTT. Encoded protein: CASSQETTLNTGELFF. The whole variable domain, remainder taken from reference TRBV14 and TRBJ2-2, is EAGVTQFPSHSVIEKGQTVTLRCDPISGHDNLYWYRRVMGKEIKFLLHFVKESKQDESGMPNNRFLAERTGGTYSTLKVQPAELEDSGVYFCASSQETTLNTGELFFGEGSRLTVL.

V gene TRBV10-3 combines with J gene TRBJ1-1; D remains ambiguous. Germline-derived CDR1 and CDR2 are ENHRY and SYGVKD. The V end lost 7 bases, the J end lost 2 bases, and 8 bases lay between the germline ends. The CDR3 extends over 12 amino acids. The CDR3 DNA sequence: TGTGCCATCAAGGCACTTAACACTGAAGCTTTCTTT. It is translated as CAIKALNTEAFF.

This clone was detected once. The rearrangement joins TRBV5-1 to TRBJ1-2; tentatively, D is TRBD1 (6 bases). Trimming cost V 5 bases and J 0 bases, with 14 bases left between them. This CDR3 is 15 amino acids long. Germline V lookup: CDR1 SGHRS, CDR2 YFSETQ. This CDR3 is CASRAPGHTNYGYTF. In DNA form, the CDR3 reads TGCGCCAGCAGGGCTCCGGGACACACTAACTATGGCTACACCTTC.

Only one count was recorded for this clone. This sample includes further DNA sequences coding for the same CDR3. This chain links TRBV18 with TRBJ2-3; D is uncertain. Per germline, CDR1 KGHSH and CDR2 LQKENI. This CDR3 contains 13 residues. V shed 2 bases and J shed 2 bases, with 5 bases lying between them. The CDR3 sequence is CASSPLNTDTQYF. As DNA, the CDR3 is TGTGCCAGCTCACCATTGAACACAGATACGCAGTATTTT.

CDR3 loop: CAWSVGNGVSGNTIYF. Here the CDR3 DNA reads TGTGCCTGGAGTGTAGGGAACGGGGTTTCTGGAAACACCATATATTTT. V is TRBV30 and J is TRBJ1-3; D is uncertain. Germline V CDR1 and CDR2: GTSNPN, SVGIG (reference sequence). The CDR3 covers 16 residues. The V end lost 0 bases, the J end lost 1 base, and 13 bases lay between the germline ends. The complete variable domain, with remaining parts taken from reference TRBV30 and TRBJ1-3, reads SQTIHQWPATLVQPVGSPLSLECTVEGTSNPNLYWYRQAAGRGLQLLFYSVGIGQISSEVPQNLSASRPQDRQFILSSKKLLLSDSGFYLCAWSVGNGVSGNTIYFGEGSWLTVV.

The V call is TRBV6-5, the J call TRBJ2-1, with D possibly called TRBD1 or TRBD2 (5 bases each). The CDR3 is 14 amino acids. CDR1 MNHEY and CDR2 SVGAGI come from the germline V gene. The V end was cut by 10 bases, the J end by 7 bases, with 20 bases between. The CDR3 is CATNRDRDRNEQFF. The CDR3 DNA sequence: TGTGCCACCAACCGAGACCGGGACCGAAATGAGCAGTTCTTC.

This chain links TRBV9 with TRBJ2-5; the D is unclear. Germline-derived CDR1 and CDR2 are SGDLS and YYNGEE. The V end lost 4 bases, the J end lost 0 bases, and 10 bases lay between the germline ends. The length of the CDR3 is 14 residues. CDR3 sequence: CASSLAGYQETQYF. DNA for the CDR3: TGTGCCAGCAGCCTCGCCGGGTACCAAGAGACCCAGTACTTC.

This sequence joins TRBV7-9 and TRBJ1-4; D unclear. This CDR3 spans 14 amino acids. Germline V lookup: CDR1 SEHNR, CDR2 FQNEAQ (reference sequence). Trimming cost V 6 bases and J 0 bases, with 8 bases left between them. The CDR3: CASRKEATNEKLFF. The CDR3 DNA reads TGTGCCAGCAGGAAGGAAGCAACTAATGAAAAACTGTTTTTT.